These T cell receptor beta chains were read from a single sample in a study of T cell repertoires in cytomegalovirus infection. TCRdb passed the reads through MiXCR, listing each CDR3 protein once. In the table there are hundreds of thousands of distinct CDR3 sequences, less than 25% of which are singletons. Sequencing input: CD8+ T cells from PBMCs. These receptors were obtained from a human donor in good health (CMV status not recorded). Some clones in this sample may be carry-over from other donors' samples. Each CDR3 is given with its conserved first and last residue. A D gene is named only where the DNA matches it firmly. Clone sizes are given selectively: once, few, many, or a class where the clone is expanded.

cdr3_aa cdr3_nt d_call clone_size j_call v_call
CASSPDGARPPLGAYNEQFF TGTGCCAGCAGTCCAGATGGCGCTCGTCCCCCCTTGGGCGCCTACAATGAGCAGTTCTTC - - TRBJ2-1 TRBV25-1
CASSFGGGAGETQYF TGTGCCAGCAGTTTTGGCGGGGGGGCCGGGGAGACCCAGTACTTC TRBD2 many TRBJ2-5 TRBV28
CASSAGLAWETQYF TGTGCCAGCAGCGCCGGACTAGCCTGGGAGACCCAGTACTTC TRBD2 - TRBJ2-5 TRBV12-3/TRBV12-4
CASSDWGQPYEQYF TGTGCCAGCAGTGACTGGGGACAACCATACGAGCAGTACTTC - - TRBJ2-7 TRBV2
CATGEGNTIYF TGTGCCACAGGGGAGGGAAACACCATATATTTT - many TRBJ1-3 TRBV7-6
CASSYGHPIYGYTF TGTGCCAGCAGTTACGGGCACCCGATCTATGGCTACACCTTC - - TRBJ1-2 TRBV12-3/TRBV12-4
CASSFRPGQGDRADTQYF TGTGCCAGCAGCTTCAGACCGGGACAAGGCGATAGGGCAGATACGCAGTATTTT - - TRBJ2-3 TRBV7-9
CASSYSGLGFAKNIQYF TGTGCCAGCAGTTACTCGGGGCTGGGGTTCGCCAAAAACATTCAGTACTTC - - TRBJ2-4 TRBV6-2/TRBV6-3
CASSAKQGNPYNEQFF TGTGCCAGCAGTGCCAAACAGGGCAATCCCTACAATGAGCAGTTCTTC - few TRBJ2-1 TRBV27
CSVGGAGYTF TGCAGCGTTGGAGGGGCTGGCTACACCTTC - - TRBJ1-2 TRBV29-1
CSARDGKYRGIYTGELFF TGCAGTGCTAGAGACGGAAAGTATAGAGGGATTTACACCGGGGAGCTGTTTTTT - few TRBJ2-2 TRBV20-1
CASNLNGPHFNTGELFF TGTGCCAGCAACTTAAACGGACCCCACTTTAACACCGGGGAGCTGTTTTTT - many TRBJ2-2 TRBV11-2
CASSYRPGTGLADTQYF TGTGCCAGCAGTTACCGTCCCGGGACAGGGTTAGCAGATACGCAGTATTTT TRBD1 many TRBJ2-3 TRBV6-9
CASSLTIHEQFF TGCGCCAGCAGCTTGACAATTCATGAGCAGTTCTTC - few TRBJ2-1 TRBV5-1
CASSATALYYEQYF TGTGCCAGCAGTGCCACAGCCCTCTACTACGAGCAGTACTTC - many TRBJ2-7 TRBV28
CSARDLGPFGTEAFF TGCAGTGCTAGAGATCTGGGGCCTTTCGGGACAGAAGCTTTCTTT - few TRBJ1-1 TRBV20-1
CASTFTKETQYF TGTGCCAGCACCTTCACGAAAGAGACCCAGTACTTC - few TRBJ2-5 TRBV7-9
CASSFGTSGGLGETQYF TGTGCCAGCAGCTTCGGGACTAGCGGGGGCTTGGGGGAGACCCAGTACTTC TRBD2 many TRBJ2-5 TRBV7-9
CASSQREGQPQHF TGTGCCAGCAGCCAGCGGGAAGGTCAGCCCCAGCATTTT - - TRBJ1-5 TRBV4-2
CASSEFPGPTGEQYF TGCGCCAGCAGTGAGTTTCCGGGCCCTACGGGGGAGCAGTACTTC - once TRBJ2-7 TRBV10-2
CSARQGYEQFF TGCAGTGCTAGACAGGGGTATGAGCAGTTCTTC - few TRBJ2-1 TRBV20-1
CASRTSGGAGPYNEQFF TGTGCCAGCAGAACCAGCGGGGGGGCGGGGCCCTACAATGAGCAGTTCTTC TRBD2 - TRBJ2-1 TRBV2
CASSLKQQIQETQYF TGTGCCAGCAGCTTAAAACAGCAAATACAAGAGACCCAGTACTTC - few TRBJ2-5 TRBV13
CSADPATVQGYGYTF TGCAGCGCCGACCCGGCGACAGTTCAGGGCTATGGCTACACCTTC - - TRBJ1-2 TRBV29-1
CASSLMDRGSDTQYF TGTGCCAGTAGTCTTATGGACAGGGGAAGCGATACGCAGTATTTT TRBD1 few TRBJ2-3 TRBV19
CASSRAVSSYNEQFF TGTGCCAGCAGCCGAGCGGTGAGCTCCTACAATGAGCAGTTCTTC - many TRBJ2-1 TRBV14
CASRRGEAQYF TGTGCCAGCAGGAGAGGTGAGGCCCAGTACTTC - - TRBJ2-5 TRBV7-9
CASSFSVSEAFF TGTGCCAGCAGTTTTAGCGTGTCTGAAGCTTTCTTT - few TRBJ1-1 TRBV6-2/TRBV6-3
CASSYSSQAGGPYNEQFF TGTGCCAGCAGTTACTCCTCGCAAGCGGGGGGACCTTACAATGAGCAGTTCTTC TRBD2 - TRBJ2-1 TRBV6-5
CASRSTTEAFF TGTGCCAGCAGGAGTACCACTGAAGCTTTCTTT - - TRBJ1-1 TRBV7-6
CASSSGPPSYNEQFF TGTGCCAGCAGCTCAGGCCCACCCTCCTACAATGAGCAGTTCTTC - - TRBJ2-1 TRBV7-9
CAISESLLRSQHF TGTGCCATCAGTGAGTCGCTTTTACGGTCCCAGCATTTT - few TRBJ1-5 TRBV10-3
CSARDRGRGGETQYF TGCAGTGCTAGAGACAGGGGGCGCGGGGGAGAGACCCAGTACTTC - few TRBJ2-5 TRBV20-1
CASSQSTDRYTF TGCGCCAGCAGTCAATCCACGGACCGCTACACCTTC - few TRBJ1-2 TRBV23-1
CASSYRQYSRYGYTF TGTGCCAGCAGTTACCGACAATATTCTCGGTATGGCTACACCTTC - - TRBJ1-2 TRBV6-8